The 29 T cell receptor beta chains below were found in one sample sequenced in a study of cytomegalovirus exposure and HLA in healthy donors. Use of 60 Vbeta and 13 Jbeta primers characterized the PCR. TCRdb keeps only in-frame clones here, not all; method: immunoSEQ multiplex PCR. In the table there are about 140,000 clones, 55% to 80% of which are singletons. Sample: PBMCs. These receptors were taken from a woman in her thirties or forties in good health and CMV-seronegative.

The rearrangement joins TRBV27 to TRBJ1-5; 8 bases agree with TRBD1. CDR1 is MNHEY and CDR2 is SMNVEV in the germline V gene (reference sequence). CDR3 size: 16 residues. Trimming took 1 base from V and 6 from J; bases not matched to a gene: 8. For the CDR3, the DNA is TGTGCCAGCAGTTTATGGCCAGACAGGGGTGGTCAGCCCCAGCATTTT. Translating it yields CASSLWPDRGGQPQHF.

The chain's CDR3 is CASTYQGDRAGANYGYTF. The CDR3 DNA is TGTGCCAGCACTTACCAGGGGGATAGAGCCGGGGCTAACTATGGCTACACCTTC. The chain employs TRBV2 and TRBJ1-2, with 7 bases lining up with TRBD1. With V trimmed by 7 bases and J by 0 bases, 17 bases remained unmatched. Per germline, CDR1 SNHLY and CDR2 FYNNEI. CDR3 length: 18 residues.

The genes are TRBV29-1 and TRBJ1-1; a possible D gene is TRBD1 (5 bases). The CDR3 consists of 14 residues. CDR1 is SQVTM, CDR2 ANQGSEA, per germline. Between the trimmed V and J ends, which lost 7 bases and 1 base, there was a span of 16 bases. In DNA, the CDR3 is TGCAGCGCTGGCCGGGACTTTTGGAACACTGAAGCTTTCTTT. Encoded protein: CSAGRDFWNTEAFF.

This sequence joins TRBV2 and TRBJ2-2; TRBD1 matches at 7 bases. CDR1 and CDR2 (germline): SNHLY, FYNNEI. J was trimmed by 6 bases and V by 6 bases; bases with no gene match: 4. The length of the CDR3 is 13 residues. CDR3 sequence reads: CASSEQGSGELFF. The CDR3 coding sequence is TGTGCCAGCAGCGAACAGGGGTCCGGGGAGCTGTTTTTT.

This sequence joins TRBV6-6 and TRBJ1-2; 7 bases line up with TRBD1. J gave up 8 bases and V 6 bases, and 9 bases lay outside the gene matches. The CDR3 contains 13 residues. CDR1 and CDR2 (germline): MNHNY, SVGAGI (reference sequence). CDR3 sequence: CASSRQGSGGYTF. The CDR3 coding sequence is TGTGCCAGCAGCCGACAGGGCTCAGGGGGCTACACCTTC.

This clone has a handful of counts. The chain has TRBV5-6 and TRBJ2-2; 7 bases agree with TRBD2. The V gene's germline CDR1 is SGHDT and CDR2 YYEEEE. V was pared by 8 bases and J by 1 base, with 2 bases of the junction left unmatched. CDR3 size: 13 residues. CDR3 DNA: TGTGCCAGTACGGGGGGGAACACCGGGGAGCTGTTTTTT. This codes for CASTGGNTGELFF.

In this sample, this clone turned up a few times. The rearrangement joins TRBV7-3 to TRBJ1-1; D gene ambiguous. Trimming took off 3 bases at V and 7 bases at J, with 12 bases between the two ends. This CDR3 comprises 13 residues. Germline V gene data show CDR1 as SGHTA and CDR2 as FQGTGA. The CDR3 sequence: CASSLSRGGEAFF. In nucleotides, the CDR3 is TGTGCCAGCAGCTTGAGTCGAGGAGGTGAAGCTTTCTTT.

This chain links TRBV7-9 with TRBJ2-1; 9 bases match TRBD2. V lost 2 bases and J lost 6; bases outside the gene matches: 8. This CDR3 comprises 16 residues. In germline, CDR1 is SEHNR, CDR2 FQNEAQ (reference sequence). The CDR3 DNA reads as TGTGCCAGCAGCTTATTCGTCGGCGGGGGGGCCAATGAGCAGTTCTTC. The encoded protein is CASSLFVGGGANEQFF.

V is TRBV6-6 and J is TRBJ1-1; D might be TRBD1 (5 bases). This CDR3 contains 15 residues. The germline V and J ends were trimmed by 5 bases and 3 bases, with 16 bases remaining between them. The germline gives CDR1 MNHNY, CDR2 SVGAGI (reference sequence). CDR3 sequence (DNA): TGTGCCAGCAGTGAGCCCCGGCAACAGGACACTGAAGCTTTCTTT. Translated, it gives CASSEPRQQDTEAFF.

The CDR3 sequence is CASSLDLEPGLLHRNEQFF. The CDR3 coding sequence is TGCGCCAGCAGCTTGGACTTAGAGCCAGGACTATTACATCGAAATGAGCAGTTCTTC. This chain joins TRBV5-1 and TRBJ2-1, with D possibly being TRBD2 (6 bases). This CDR3 is 19 amino acids long. Germline-derived CDR1 and CDR2 are SGHRS and YFSETQ. Trimming took off 0 bases at V and 7 bases at J, with 26 bases between the two ends. The full variable domain, its missing parts supplied by reference TRBV5-1 and TRBJ2-1, is KAGVTQTPRYLIKTRGQQVTLSCSPISGHRSVSWYQQTPGQGLQFLFEYFSETQRNKGNFPGRFSGRQFSNSRSEMNVSTLELGDSALYLCASSLDLEPGLLHRNEQFFGPGTRLTVL.

This chain links TRBV18 with TRBJ1-6; D not certain. This CDR3 comprises 15 residues. V gave up 1 base and J gave up 5 bases, with 9 bases separating them. Looked up from germline, CDR1 is KGHSH and CDR2 is LQKENI. The CDR3 region is CASSPRTPNNSPLHF. The CDR3 DNA reads TGTGCCAGCTCACCACGGACTCCTAATAATTCACCCCTCCACTTT.

The CDR3 loop reads CASTMTGGKVTQYF. CDR3 DNA sequence: TGTGCCAGCACGATGACAGGGGGGAAGGTGACCCAGTACTTC. The rearrangement uses TRBV7-9 and TRBJ2-5; TRBD1 matches 9 bases. Germline V lookup: CDR1 SEHNR, CDR2 FQNEAQ (reference sequence). The CDR3 runs 14 residues. J gave up 7 bases and V 7 bases, and 10 bases lay outside the gene matches.

The DNA for the CDR3 is TGTGCCAGCAGCTTAGGGCGGGACAGCCGGGGAAACACCATATATTTT. This gives the protein CASSLGRDSRGNTIYF. The J gene is TRBJ1-3, the V gene TRBV7-9, with TRBD1 identical over 7 bases. With 1 base clipped from V and 4 bases from J, the junction kept 7 bases outside the gene matches. CDR1 is SEHNR and CDR2 is FQNEAQ in the germline V gene (reference sequence). CDR3 length: 16 amino acids.

CDR3 DNA: TGTGCCAGCAGCGTAGTTGAGGGGGACACAGATACGCAGTATTTT. Translating gives CASSVVEGDTDTQYF. The rearrangement joins TRBV9 to TRBJ2-3; TRBD1 is a possible D gene (6 bases). CDR1 and CDR2 from the germline V gene are SGDLS and YYNGEE. Trimming cost V 0 bases and J 2 bases, with 10 bases left between them. This CDR3 has 15 amino acids.

V usage is TRBV7-8 and J usage is TRBJ1-4; TRBD1 matches at 9 bases. There are 14 residues in the CDR3. CDR1 and CDR2 (germline): SGHVS, FQNEAQ. J gave up 13 bases and V 3 bases, and 9 bases lay outside the gene matches. The CDR3 DNA sequence: TGTGCCAGCAGCTTGTCCCGGGACAGGGACCGACTGTTTTTT. Translated, it gives CASSLSRDRDRLFF. Full variable domain (rest looked up from reference TRBV7-8 and TRBJ1-4): GAGVSQSPRYKVAKRGQDVALRCDPISGHVSLFWYQQALGQGPEFLTYFQNEAQLDKSGLPSDRFFAERPEGSVSTLKIQRTQQEDSAVYLCASSLSRDRDRLFFGSGTQLSVL.

The chain couples TRBV12-5 to TRBJ1-1; D perhaps matches TRBD1 (6 bases). This CDR3 spans 15 amino acids. The V end lost 1 base, the J end lost 1 base, and 10 bases lay between the germline ends. CDR1 is LGHNT and CDR2 is FRNRAP in the germline V gene. The CDR3: CASGLAIGGNTEAFF. The CDR3 region has the DNA TGTGCTAGTGGTTTGGCAATAGGGGGGAACACTGAAGCTTTCTTT.

The chain couples TRBV4-3 to TRBJ1-2; 7 bases align to TRBD1. Per germline, CDR1 LGHNA and CDR2 YSLEER. The CDR3 extends over 17 amino acids. Unmatched junction bases numbered 12, after V lost 1 base and J lost 4 bases. The CDR3 spells CASSQVPRGDTLYGYTF. The CDR3 DNA follows: TGCGCCAGCAGCCAAGTCCCCAGGGGGGACACTCTCTATGGCTACACCTTC.

The chain is built from TRBV7-9 and TRBJ2-2; D might be TRBD1 (6 bases). V lost 6 bases to trimming and J lost 5 bases, with 19 bases between them. Germline-derived CDR1 and CDR2 are SEHNR and FQNEAQ (reference sequence). This CDR3 is built from 16 residues. CDR3 amino acids: CASSWNRARGTGELFF. CDR3 nucleotides: TGTGCCAGCAGTTGGAACAGGGCCCGTGGTACCGGGGAGCTGTTTTTT.

The chain recombines TRBV4-2 with TRBJ1-2; the D gene is possibly TRBD1 (5 bases). Trimming took off 0 bases at V and 4 bases at J, with 9 bases between the two ends. The CDR3 runs to 14 residues. CDR1 is LGHNA, CDR2 YNFKEQ, per germline. Here the CDR3 reads CASSQERDSYGYTF. The CDR3 DNA is TGTGCCAGCAGCCAAGAAAGAGACAGCTATGGCTACACCTTC.

This clone was counted a few times. The chain is built from TRBV2 and TRBJ1-4; D gene unclear. V gave up 3 bases and J gave up 0 bases, with 8 bases separating them. The CDR3 covers 15 residues. Looked up from germline, CDR1 is SNHLY and CDR2 is FYNNEI. CDR3 in DNA: TGTGCCAGCAGTGACAGGTTGGCAACTAATGAAAAACTGTTTTTT. This gives the protein CASSDRLATNEKLFF.

The V gene is TRBV7-9, the J gene TRBJ2-5; D might be TRBD2 (6 bases). V was cut by 6 bases and J by 2 bases, with 13 bases left in between. CDR1 SEHNR and CDR2 FQNEAQ come from the germline V gene (reference sequence). CDR3 size: 14 residues. The CDR3 loop reads CASRWRGGQETQYF. CDR3 sequence (DNA): TGTGCCAGCAGGTGGAGGGGTGGTCAAGAGACCCAGTACTTC.

The V and J genes are TRBV6-1 and TRBJ2-3; D is ambiguous. This CDR3 is built from 12 residues. Trimming took off 2 bases at V and 4 bases at J, with 4 bases between the two ends. The V gene's germline CDR1 is MNHNS and CDR2 SASEGT. Here the CDR3 reads CASSERADTQYF. The CDR3 DNA is TGTGCCAGCAGTGAAAGAGCAGATACGCAGTATTTT.

This clone was observed a handful of times. CDR3 nucleotide sequence: TGCGCCAGCAGCAGCGGACAGGGTGACACTGAAGCTTTCTTT. Its translation is CASSSGQGDTEAFF. The rearrangement uses TRBV4-1 and TRBJ1-1; 8 bases agree with TRBD1. In germline, CDR1 is MGHRA, CDR2 YSYEKL. This CDR3 comprises 14 residues. The junction had 5 bases not matched to a gene; V was cut back by 5 bases and J by 3 bases.

The chain combines TRBV18 with TRBJ1-3; D is unclear. The germline V and J ends were trimmed by 2 bases and 0 bases, with 5 bases remaining between them. Germline V gene sequence: CDR1 KGHSH, CDR2 LQKENI. The CDR3 loop spans 14 amino acids. CDR3 residues: CASSPTSSGNTIYF. DNA of the CDR3: TGTGCCAGCTCACCAACGAGCTCTGGAAACACCATATATTTT.

This chain links TRBV11-1 with TRBJ2-1; TRBD1 aligns across 9 bases. Germline CDR1 reads SGHAT; CDR2 reads FQDESV (reference sequence). V shed 5 bases and J 6 bases; nucleotides not matched to a gene: 8. The CDR3 is 15 amino acids. The CDR3: CASSLEGTGRNEQFF. DNA for the CDR3: TGTGCCAGCAGCCTAGAAGGGACAGGGCGCAATGAGCAGTTCTTC. The variable domain in full, completed from reference TRBV11-1 and TRBJ2-1, reads EAEVAQSPRYKITEKSQAVAFWCDPISGHATLYWYRQILGQGPELLVQFQDESVVDDSQLPKDRFSAERLKGVDSTLKIQPAELGDSAMYLCASSLEGTGRNEQFFGPGTRLTVL.

This clone was observed a few times. This chain links TRBV6-1 with TRBJ2-6, with D perhaps matching TRBD2 (5 bases). The V end was cut by 4 bases, the J end by 0 bases, with 13 bases between. This CDR3 has 17 residues. CDR1 and CDR2 (germline): MNHNS, SASEGT. The CDR3 DNA follows: TGTGCCAGCAGTGGGACGGGGAATCCCTCTGGGGCCAACGTCCTGACTTTC. The encoded protein is CASSGTGNPSGANVLTF.

This chain uses TRBV28 with TRBJ2-2, with a possible D match to TRBD2 (5 bases). Germline loops: CDR1 MDHEN, CDR2 SYDVKM. V dropped 3 bases and J dropped 1 base, with 9 bases sitting between them. CDR3 length: 15 residues. CDR3 nucleotides: TGTGCCAGCAGTTTTAAGCGGAGGAACACCGGGGAGCTGTTTTTT. Protein product: CASSFKRRNTGELFF. Full variable domain (rest looked up from reference TRBV28 and TRBJ2-2): DVKVTQSSRYLVKRTGEKVFLECVQDMDHENMFWYRQDPGLGLRLIYFSYDVKMKEKGDIPEGYSVSREKKERFSLILESASTNQTSMYLCASSFKRRNTGELFFGEGSRLTVL.

This sequence joins TRBV27 and TRBJ2-1; the D gene is possibly TRBD2 (5 bases). The V end was cut by 3 bases, the J end by 7 bases, with 16 bases between. The CDR3 totals 15 residues. CDR1 MNHEY and CDR2 SMNVEV come from the germline V gene (reference sequence). The CDR3 loop is CASSFGVEGANEQFF. The CDR3 DNA reads TGTGCCAGCAGTTTCGGAGTAGAGGGTGCTAATGAGCAGTTCTTC.

The CDR3 sequence: CASSFNGELFF. As DNA, the CDR3 is TGTGCCAGCAGCTTCAACGGGGAGCTGTTTTTT. V and J are TRBV7-2 and TRBJ2-2; D is unclear. Trimming removed 3 bases from V and 7 bases from J, with 3 bases in between. This CDR3 region has 11 residues. Looked up from germline, CDR1 is SGHTA and CDR2 is FQGNSA.